This TCR beta chain stems from a study of PD-1 blockade in classical Hodgkin lymphoma. General study points: It was CD4+ TCR diversity, not CD8+, that rose significantly by C4D1. Newly diagnosed patients reportedly trailed healthy donors in baseline TCR diversity. Baseline diversity in complete responders resembled that of newly diagnosed patients.

Libraries were prepared by immunoSEQ multiplex PCR; TCRdb keeps only in-frame clonotypes and omits some of them. The profile shows around 10,000 clones, 70% to 80% of them singletons. The CDR3 runs 15 residues. The junction had 6 bases not matched to a gene; V was cut back by 6 bases and J by 6 bases. Germline-derived CDR1 and CDR2 are MNHNS and SASEGT. As concerns this clone: The antigen remains undetermined.

Relapses following autologous stem cell transplantation were seen in all patients, with brentuximab vedotin exposure varying. This clonotype was obtained from a human donor with classical Hodgkin lymphoma. The chain couples TRBV6-1 to TRBJ2-2; 11 nucleotides agree with TRBD2. The sample here was peripheral blood mononuclear cells (PBMCs), taken before the second cycle of nivolumab. The CDR3 reads CASSLTSGTAGELFF. In DNA form, the CDR3 reads TGTGCCAGCAGCCTGACTAGCGGGACGGCCGGGGAGCTGTTTTTT.